This T cell receptor (beta chain) comes out of a study of blood T cell repertoires in COVID-19. Germline V gene sequence: CDR1 SNHLY, CDR2 FYNNEI. The CDR3 length is 15 residues. V was clipped by 6 bases and J by 8 bases, with 22 bases between them. As handled by the study authors: Amplified reference gene primers provided the basis for estimating nucleated cell counts. TCRdb's table, derived via immunoSEQ multiplex PCR, lists solely in-frame clones and lacks some. Clone size and V and J calls were adopted from that table, with D and trimming inferred from the DNA. The data hold roughly 39,000 clones, with approximately 88% observed a single time.

Sequencing was done on a sample of peripheral blood. This sequence originates from a woman in her 70s with acute or convalescent COVID-19. The V gene is TRBV2, the J gene TRBJ1-2, with unresolved D. CDR3 DNA sequence: TGTGCCAGCAGCGTAAATAGAGTGGAGGGTGGAGGCTACACCTTC. This translates into CASSVNRVEGGGYTF.